This T cell receptor (beta chain) was recorded in a study of beta chain features in type 1 diabetes. Study summary: All samples together contributed more than 90,000,000 sorted cells for examination.

Looked up from germline, CDR1 is SQVTM and CDR2 is ANQGSEA. This CDR3 contains 13 residues. The trim removed 4 bases at V and 1 base at J, leaving 3 bases unmatched. Expressed TCRB transcripts were sequenced, since all the RNA that had been isolated was reverse transcribed. Clones were read by immunoSEQ multiplex PCR, and TCRdb kept only the in-frame ones, dropping some. The table lists around 250,000 clones, about 71% of them singletons, with about 0.05% in the top ten. Notes on the study in general: Whether TCRB rearrangement is influenced by HLA type went unresolved here. Among patients, naive, central memory and Treg TCRB repertoires appeared more similar than among healthy donors.

There are a few counts of this clone. Antigen unknown. The V gene is TRBV29-1, the J gene TRBJ1-1; 7 bases map to TRBD1. Sequencing used naive CD4+ T cells from blood. This sequence was found in a man aged 30 to 39 in good health. CDR3 amino acids: CSVGQGKNTEAFF. The CDR3 nucleotides read TGCAGCGTTGGACAGGGAAAGAACACTGAAGCTTTCTTT.